This record covers a single T cell receptor (beta chain). The data were obtained in a study of T cell changes during pregnancy in multiple sclerosis. The CDR3 is made up of 12 amino acids. CDR1 is PRHDT, CDR2 FYEKMQ, per germline (reference sequence). The V and J ends lost 3 bases and 4 bases respectively, with 6 bases between them. Sequenced by immunoSEQ multiplex PCR; TCRdb stores in-frame clones only, minus some. This table has around 70,000 clones, 85% to 95% appearing once. The TCR originated in a female donor with multiple sclerosis, enrolled in a pregnancy study. The material was peripheral blood, obtained before pregnancy. The chain employs TRBV13 and TRBJ1-2; no clear D gene. CDR3 loop: CASSFASYGYTF. CDR3 coding DNA: TGTGCCAGCAGCTTTGCCAGCTATGGCTACACCTTC.